This TCR beta chain was identified during a study of blood T cell repertoires in COVID-19. Across the study: Sites across the United States, Italy and Spain contributed samples from acute and convalescent COVID-19. T cells, B-cell-depleted T cells, or PBMCs supplied cDNA or gDNA.

TCRdb keeps only in-frame clones here, not all; method: immunoSEQ multiplex PCR. This repertoire shows some 300,000 clones, approximately 89% found once; its top ten account for around 9.5%. Germline assignment: CDR1 LNHDA and CDR2 SQIVND (reference sequence). V was trimmed by 5 bases and J by 4 bases, leaving 11 bases between them. This CDR3 is built from 13 residues. Cohorts were determined from participant-reported clinical history. Recovered participants had two consecutive negative NP/OP PCR tests, healthcare professional clearance, or symptom resolution. Sequencing input: PBMCs or T cells enriched from blood (not recorded which). J is TRBJ1-1 and V is TRBV19, with unresolved D. This TCR was sampled from a woman between 40 and 55 years old who had recovered from COVID-19. CDR3 coding DNA: TGTGCCAGTAGTCAGGACCGGGGCACTGAAGCTTTCTTT. It yields the protein CASSQDRGTEAFF.